These 14 T cell receptor beta chains originate from one sample sequenced in a study of blood T cell repertoires in COVID-19. TCRdb's copy holds only in-frame clones and misses some; the assay was immunoSEQ multiplex PCR. The table records around 250,000 clones, around four fifths of them present only once. Source material: peripheral blood. Receptors originate from an elderly man with acute or convalescent COVID-19.

The V gene is TRBV15, the J gene TRBJ1-4; D is ambiguous. CDR1 is LNHNV and CDR2 is YYDKDF in the germline V gene (reference sequence). The V end lost 3 bases, the J end lost 8 bases, and 10 bases lay between the germline ends. This CDR3 has 13 amino acids. The DNA of the CDR3 is TGTGCCACCAGCAGGTTCAAGGAGGAAAAACTGTTTTTT. Its translation is CATSRFKEEKLFF.

This CDR3 reads CASSFGGHGYTF. The CDR3 nucleotides are TGTGCCAGCAGTTTCGGGGGACATGGCTACACCTTC. The chain joins TRBV13 to TRBJ1-2; D is possibly TRBD1 (5 bases). The CDR3 is 12 amino acids. Germline loops: CDR1 PRHDT, CDR2 FYEKMQ (reference sequence). The V gene lost 6 bases and the J gene lost 6 bases, with 11 bases spanning the gap. The complete variable domain, with remaining parts taken from reference TRBV13 and TRBJ1-2, reads AAGVIQSPRHLIKEKRETATLKCYPIPRHDTVYWYQQGPGQDPQFLISFYEKMQSDKGSIPDRFSAQQFSDYHSELNMSSLELGDSALYFCASSFGGHGYTFGSGTRLTVV.

This chain links TRBV5-1 with TRBJ2-3; maybe TRBD1 (5 bases). This CDR3 spans 13 amino acids. Trimming pared 5 bases from V and 1 base from J, leaving 8 bases between. Germline loops: CDR1 SGHRS, CDR2 YFSETQ. For the CDR3, the DNA is TGCGCCAGCAGTCAGACAGGCACAGATACGCAGTATTTT. Translated, it gives CASSQTGTDTQYF.

The V gene is TRBV6-6, the J gene TRBJ1-2, with D tentatively TRBD1 (5 bases). Trimming cost V 8 bases and J 6 bases, with 19 bases left between them. The CDR3 has 14 amino acids. The V gene's germline CDR1 is MNHNY and CDR2 SVGAGI (reference sequence). CDR3 in amino acids: CASSPSGGTDGYTF. As DNA, the CDR3 is TGTGCCAGCTCCCCTAGTGGCGGGACGGATGGCTACACCTTC.

This chain links TRBV5-4 with TRBJ2-3; 12 bases are a match to TRBD2. Germline V gene sequence: CDR1 SGHNT, CDR2 YYREEE (reference sequence). This CDR3 comprises 16 residues. The trim removed 5 bases at V and 6 bases at J, leaving 10 bases unmatched. CDR3 sequence reads: CASRQTSGSPPDTQYF. CDR3 coding DNA: TGTGCCAGCAGACAGACTAGCGGGAGCCCGCCGGATACGCAGTATTTT.

CDR3 in DNA: TGTGCCAGCAGTTTCGGGCAGGGTAATAGCGGCTACACCTTC. Translation gives CASSFGQGNSGYTF. The J gene is TRBJ1-2, the V gene TRBV28; a possible D gene is TRBD1 (5 bases). V gave up 3 bases and J gave up 8 bases, with 16 bases separating them. The CDR3 consists of 14 residues. Germline loops: CDR1 MDHEN, CDR2 SYDVKM.

V and J are TRBV5-1 and TRBJ2-1, with 10 bases aligning to TRBD2. This CDR3 has 17 residues. Per germline, CDR1 SGHRS and CDR2 YFSETQ. V shed 0 bases and J 0 bases; nucleotides not matched to a gene: 3. The CDR3 reads CASSLASGGSSYNEQFF. In DNA, the CDR3 is TGCGCCAGCAGCTTGGCTAGCGGGGGAAGCTCCTACAATGAGCAGTTCTTC. Variable domain in full (rest from reference TRBV5-1 and TRBJ2-1): KAGVTQTPRYLIKTRGQQVTLSCSPISGHRSVSWYQQTPGQGLQFLFEYFSETQRNKGNFPGRFSGRQFSNSRSEMNVSTLELGDSALYLCASSLASGGSSYNEQFFGPGTRLTVL.

J is TRBJ2-1 and V is TRBV27; TRBD2 agrees at 10 bases. Trimming at V came to 7 bases and at J to 5 bases, leaving 8 bases not matched to a gene. Germline loops: CDR1 MNHEY, CDR2 SMNVEV (reference sequence). The CDR3 is made up of 15 amino acids. CDR3 sequence reads: CASTPLAGGNNEQFF. The DNA for the CDR3 is TGTGCCAGCACCCCCTTAGCGGGGGGCAACAATGAGCAGTTCTTC.

CDR3 loop: CASSLQGAGNTEAFF. CDR3 DNA sequence: TGTGCCAGCAGCCTACAGGGGGCAGGGAACACTGAAGCTTTCTTT. This chain connects TRBV3-1 (or the pseudogene TRBV3-2) to TRBJ1-1; TRBD1 matches 9 bases. After removal of 4 bases from V and 1 base from J, the junction contained 4 bases not matched to a gene. In germline, CDR1 is LGHDT, CDR2 YNNKEL (reference sequence). The CDR3 has 15 residues.

The chain has TRBV19 and TRBJ1-2; D possibly corresponds to TRBD1 (6 bases). V lost 5 bases to trimming and J lost 0 bases, with 13 bases between them. Germline V gene sequence: CDR1 LNHDA, CDR2 SQIVND (reference sequence). The CDR3 spans 15 residues. The CDR3 loop is CASSPRTDTNYGYTF. The CDR3 DNA reads as TGTGCCAGTAGTCCGCGGACAGATACTAACTATGGCTACACCTTC.

The chain joins TRBV2 to TRBJ2-7; TRBD1 matches at 9 bases. The V gene end was trimmed by 10 bases and the J gene end by 3 bases; junction bases not matched to a gene: 7. Germline V gene data show CDR1 as SNHLY and CDR2 as FYNNEI. The CDR3 is 13 amino acids. CDR3 protein: CATSGQGVYEQYF. CDR3 nucleotides: TGTGCCACTTCGGGACAGGGTGTCTACGAGCAGTACTTC.

The chain employs TRBV7-9 and TRBJ2-2; TRBD1 is a possible D gene (5 bases). V lost 3 bases and J 2 bases, leaving 7 bases between the germline ends. CDR1 and CDR2 from the germline V gene are SEHNR and FQNEAQ (reference sequence). The CDR3 runs to 14 residues. This CDR3 reads CASSLDTNTGELFF. CDR3 DNA sequence: TGTGCCAGCAGCTTGGACACCAACACCGGGGAGCTGTTTTTT.

The chain is built from TRBV5-1 and TRBJ1-2; 8 nucleotides line up with TRBD1. The germline V gene encodes CDR1 SGHRS and CDR2 YFSETQ. The CDR3 extends over 15 amino acids. The V gene end was trimmed by 4 bases and the J gene end by 0 bases; junction bases not matched to a gene: 5. CDR3 protein: CASSEGTGANYGYTF. The CDR3 DNA reads TGCGCCAGCAGCGAAGGGACAGGAGCTAACTATGGCTACACCTTC.

The gene calls are TRBV28 and TRBJ1-2; D is perhaps TRBD1 (6 bases). The CDR3 loop spans 12 amino acids. The V gene lost 5 bases and the J gene lost 6 bases, with 10 bases spanning the gap. Germline CDR1 MDHEN, CDR2 SYDVKM. CDR3 nucleotides: TGTGCCAGCAGTCGGGGGGGGCATGGCTACACCTTC. As protein: CASSRGGHGYTF.